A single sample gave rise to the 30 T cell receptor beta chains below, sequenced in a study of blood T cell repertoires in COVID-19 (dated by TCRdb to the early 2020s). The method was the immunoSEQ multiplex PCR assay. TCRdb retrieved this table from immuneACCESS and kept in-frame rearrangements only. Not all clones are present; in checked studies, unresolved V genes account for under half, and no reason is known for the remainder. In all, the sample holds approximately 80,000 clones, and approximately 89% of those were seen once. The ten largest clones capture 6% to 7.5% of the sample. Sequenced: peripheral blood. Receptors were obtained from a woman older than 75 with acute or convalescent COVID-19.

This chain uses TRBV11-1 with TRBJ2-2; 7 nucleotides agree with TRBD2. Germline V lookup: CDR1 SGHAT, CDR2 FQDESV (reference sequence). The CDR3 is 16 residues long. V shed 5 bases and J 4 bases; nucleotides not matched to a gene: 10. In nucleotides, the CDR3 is TGTGCCAGCAGCCCCCGACGCGGGAGAGGCACCGGGGAGCTGTTTTTT. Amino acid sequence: CASSPRRGRGTGELFF.

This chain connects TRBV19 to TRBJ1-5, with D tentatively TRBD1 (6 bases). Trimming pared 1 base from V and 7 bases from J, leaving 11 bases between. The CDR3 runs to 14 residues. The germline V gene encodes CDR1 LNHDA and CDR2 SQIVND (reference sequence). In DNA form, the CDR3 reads TGTGCCAGTAGTATAGCGCAGGGGCAACAGCCCCAGCATTTT. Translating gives CASSIAQGQQPQHF. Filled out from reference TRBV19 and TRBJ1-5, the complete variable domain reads DGGITQSPKYLFRKEGQNVTLSCEQNLNHDAMYWYRQDPGQGLRLIYYSQIVNDFQKGDIAEGYSVSREKKESFPLTVTSAQKNPTAFYLCASSIAQGQQPQHFGDGTRLSIL.

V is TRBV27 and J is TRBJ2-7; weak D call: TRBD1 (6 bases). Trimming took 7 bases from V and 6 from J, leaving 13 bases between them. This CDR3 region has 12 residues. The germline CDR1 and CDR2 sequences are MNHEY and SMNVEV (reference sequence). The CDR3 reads CASIGVGAEQYF. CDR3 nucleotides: TGTGCCAGCATCGGAGTGGGGGCCGAGCAGTACTTC.

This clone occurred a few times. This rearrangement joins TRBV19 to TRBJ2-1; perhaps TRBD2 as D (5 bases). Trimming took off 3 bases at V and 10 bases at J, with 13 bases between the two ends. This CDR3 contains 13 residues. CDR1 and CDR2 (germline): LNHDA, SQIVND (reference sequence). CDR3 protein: CASSIDDGGEQFF. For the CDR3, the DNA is TGTGCCAGTAGTATCGACGACGGCGGGGAGCAGTTCTTC.

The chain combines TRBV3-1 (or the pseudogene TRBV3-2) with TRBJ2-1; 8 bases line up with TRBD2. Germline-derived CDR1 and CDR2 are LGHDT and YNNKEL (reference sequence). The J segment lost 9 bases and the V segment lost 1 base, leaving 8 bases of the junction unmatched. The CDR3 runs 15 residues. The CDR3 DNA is TGTGCCAGCAGCCAAGCGCGGGAGGTACAAGGTGAGCAGTTCTTC. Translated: CASSQAREVQGEQFF.

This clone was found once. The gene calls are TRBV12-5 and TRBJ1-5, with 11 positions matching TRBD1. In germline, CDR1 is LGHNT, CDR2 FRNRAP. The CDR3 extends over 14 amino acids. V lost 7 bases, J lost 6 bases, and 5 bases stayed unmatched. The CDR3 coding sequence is TGTGCTAGTGCCCAGGGACAGGGGGGTCAGCCCCAGCATTTT. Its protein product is CASAQGQGGQPQHF.

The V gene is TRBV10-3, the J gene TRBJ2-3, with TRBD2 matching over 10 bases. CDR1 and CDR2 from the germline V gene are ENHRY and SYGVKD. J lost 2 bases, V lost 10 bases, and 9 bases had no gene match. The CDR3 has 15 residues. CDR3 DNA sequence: TGTGCCACCGATCGGCTAGCGGGAGACACAGATACGCAGTATTTT. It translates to CATDRLAGDTDTQYF.

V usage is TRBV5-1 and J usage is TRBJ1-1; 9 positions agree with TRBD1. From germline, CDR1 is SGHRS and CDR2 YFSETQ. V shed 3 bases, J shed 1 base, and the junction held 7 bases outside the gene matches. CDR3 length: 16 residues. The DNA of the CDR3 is TGCGCCAGCAGCTCACGGGGACAGGGATCGAACACTGAAGCTTTCTTT. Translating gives CASSSRGQGSNTEAFF.

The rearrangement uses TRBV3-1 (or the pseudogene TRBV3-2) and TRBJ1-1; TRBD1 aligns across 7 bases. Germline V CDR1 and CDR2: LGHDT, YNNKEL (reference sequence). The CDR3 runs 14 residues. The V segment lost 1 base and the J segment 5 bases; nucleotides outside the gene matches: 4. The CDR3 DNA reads TGTGCCAGCAGCCAAGTAGGACAGGCGACTGAAGCTTTCTTT. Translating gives CASSQVGQATEAFF.

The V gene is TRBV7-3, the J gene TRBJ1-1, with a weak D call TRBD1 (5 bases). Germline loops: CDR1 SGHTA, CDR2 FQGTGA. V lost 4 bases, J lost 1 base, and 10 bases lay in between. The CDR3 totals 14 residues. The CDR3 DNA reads TGTGCCAGCAGCTCCGGGGGGGAGAACACTGAAGCTTTCTTT. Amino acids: CASSSGGENTEAFF.

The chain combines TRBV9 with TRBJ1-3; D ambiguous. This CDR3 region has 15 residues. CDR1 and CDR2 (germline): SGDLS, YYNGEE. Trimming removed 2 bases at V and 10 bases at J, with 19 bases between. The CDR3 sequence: CASSVTGTPERTIYF. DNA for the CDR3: TGTGCCAGCAGCGTTACGGGAACCCCTGAACGGACCATATATTTT.

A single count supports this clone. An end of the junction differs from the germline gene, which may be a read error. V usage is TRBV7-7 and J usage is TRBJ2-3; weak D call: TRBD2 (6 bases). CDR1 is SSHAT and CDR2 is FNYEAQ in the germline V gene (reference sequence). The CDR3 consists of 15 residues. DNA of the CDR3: TGTGCTAGCAGCCAGGGACTGGGTGGCACAGATACGCAGTATTTT. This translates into CASSQGLGGTDTQYF.

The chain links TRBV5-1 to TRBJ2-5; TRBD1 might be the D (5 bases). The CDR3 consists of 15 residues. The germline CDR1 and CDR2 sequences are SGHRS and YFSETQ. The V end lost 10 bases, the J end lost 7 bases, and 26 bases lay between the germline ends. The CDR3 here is CASRRAGLDEGTQYF. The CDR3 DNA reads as TGCGCCTCCAGGCGTGCAGGGCTCGATGAAGGGACCCAGTACTTC.

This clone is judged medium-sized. The CDR3 protein is CASAQGEYGTQYF. The CDR3 coding sequence is TGTGCCAGCGCACAGGGGGAGTATGGTACGCAGTATTTT. The chain uses TRBV6-4 and TRBJ2-3; 8 bases align to TRBD1. CDR1 and CDR2 from the germline V gene are MRHNA and SNTAGT. This CDR3 is built from 13 residues. The V and J ends lost 8 bases and 8 bases, in that order; junction bases with no gene match: 9.

The CDR3 is CASRLDRGTGELFF. For the CDR3, the DNA is TGTGCCAGCAGGCTAGACAGGGGCACCGGGGAGCTGTTTTTT. V gene TRBV2 combines with J gene TRBJ2-2, with 8 bases lining up with TRBD1. V was clipped by 6 bases and J by 4 bases; unmatched bases: 4. The CDR3 has 14 residues. Germline V CDR1 and CDR2: SNHLY, FYNNEI.

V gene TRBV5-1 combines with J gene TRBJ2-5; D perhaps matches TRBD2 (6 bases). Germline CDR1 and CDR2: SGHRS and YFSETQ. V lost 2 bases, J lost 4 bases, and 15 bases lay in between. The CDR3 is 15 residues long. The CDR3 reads CASSFGTLGGETQYF. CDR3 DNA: TGCGCCAGCAGCTTTGGGACTTTAGGCGGAGAGACCCAGTACTTC.

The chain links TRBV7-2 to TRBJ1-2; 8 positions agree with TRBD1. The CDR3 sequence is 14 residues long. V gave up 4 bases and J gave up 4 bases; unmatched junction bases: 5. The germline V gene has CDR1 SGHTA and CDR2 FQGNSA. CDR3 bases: TGTGCCAGCAGCTCTAGGACAGGGCTCTATGGCTACACCTTC. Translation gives CASSSRTGLYGYTF.

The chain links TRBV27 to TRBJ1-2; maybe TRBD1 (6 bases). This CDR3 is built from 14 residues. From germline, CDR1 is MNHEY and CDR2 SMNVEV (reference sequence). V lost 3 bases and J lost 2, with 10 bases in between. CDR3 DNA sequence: TGTGCCAGCAGTTTCGTGGGGGCGAACTATGGCTACACCTTC. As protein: CASSFVGANYGYTF.

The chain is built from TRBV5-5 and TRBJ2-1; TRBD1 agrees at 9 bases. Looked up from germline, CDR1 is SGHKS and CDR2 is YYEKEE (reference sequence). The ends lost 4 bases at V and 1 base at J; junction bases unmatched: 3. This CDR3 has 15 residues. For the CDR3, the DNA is TGTGCCAGCAGCCCCGGGACAGGGTCCTACAATGAGCAGTTCTTC. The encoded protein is CASSPGTGSYNEQFF.

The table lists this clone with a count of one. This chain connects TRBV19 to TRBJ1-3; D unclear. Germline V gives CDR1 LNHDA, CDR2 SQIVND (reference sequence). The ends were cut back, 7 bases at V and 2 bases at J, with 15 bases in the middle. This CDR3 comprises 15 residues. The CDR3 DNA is TGTGCCAGTACCCATCCGGGAGGGACTGGAAACACCATATATTTT. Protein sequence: CASTHPGGTGNTIYF.

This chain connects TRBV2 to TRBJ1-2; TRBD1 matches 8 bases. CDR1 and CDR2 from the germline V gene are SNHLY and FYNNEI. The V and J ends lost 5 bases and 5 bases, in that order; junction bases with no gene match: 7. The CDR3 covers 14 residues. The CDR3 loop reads CASSQGQGDYGYTF. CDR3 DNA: TGTGCCAGCAGTCAAGGACAGGGAGATTATGGCTACACCTTC.

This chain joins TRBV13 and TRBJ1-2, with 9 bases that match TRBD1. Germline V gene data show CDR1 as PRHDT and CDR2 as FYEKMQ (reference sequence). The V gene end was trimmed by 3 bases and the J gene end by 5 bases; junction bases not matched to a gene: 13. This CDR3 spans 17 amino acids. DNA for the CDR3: TGTGCCAGCAGCTTTTATCCGGGACAGGGTGGGGTATATGGCTACACCTTC. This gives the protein CASSFYPGQGGVYGYTF.

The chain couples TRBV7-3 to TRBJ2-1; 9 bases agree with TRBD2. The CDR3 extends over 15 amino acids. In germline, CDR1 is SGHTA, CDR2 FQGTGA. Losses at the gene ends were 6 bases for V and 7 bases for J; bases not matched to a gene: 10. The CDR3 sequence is CASSKGSGGRNEQFF. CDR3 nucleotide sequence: TGTGCCAGCAGTAAAGGCAGCGGGGGGAGGAATGAGCAGTTCTTC. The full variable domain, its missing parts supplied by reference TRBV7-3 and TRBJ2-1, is GAGVSQTPSNKVTEKGKYVELRCDPISGHTALYWYRQSLGQGPEFLIYFQGTGAADDSGLPNDRFFAVRPEGSVSTLKIQRTERGDSAVYLCASSKGSGGRNEQFFGPGTRLTVL.

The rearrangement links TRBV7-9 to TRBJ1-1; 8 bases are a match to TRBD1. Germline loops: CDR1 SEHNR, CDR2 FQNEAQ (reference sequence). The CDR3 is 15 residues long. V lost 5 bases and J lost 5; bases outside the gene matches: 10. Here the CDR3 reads CASSKDRGVRTEAFF. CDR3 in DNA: TGTGCCAGCAGCAAAGACAGGGGCGTTAGGACTGAAGCTTTCTTT.

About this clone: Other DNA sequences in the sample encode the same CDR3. CDR3 in DNA: TGCGCCAGCAGCTCGGGACTAGCGGGTACCTACGAGCAGTACTTC. Translation: CASSSGLAGTYEQYF. The chain links TRBV5-1 to TRBJ2-7; TRBD2 agrees at 12 bases. V was clipped by 3 bases and J by 2 bases; unmatched bases: 3. Germline assignment: CDR1 SGHRS and CDR2 YFSETQ. The CDR3 consists of 15 residues.

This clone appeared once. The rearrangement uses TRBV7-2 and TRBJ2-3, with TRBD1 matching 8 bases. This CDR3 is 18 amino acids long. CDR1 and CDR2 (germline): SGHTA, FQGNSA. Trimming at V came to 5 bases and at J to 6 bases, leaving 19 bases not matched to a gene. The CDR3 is CASSMGAGRGHLTDTQYF. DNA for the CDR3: TGTGCCAGCAGCATGGGGGCGGGCAGGGGGCATCTGACGGATACGCAGTATTTT.

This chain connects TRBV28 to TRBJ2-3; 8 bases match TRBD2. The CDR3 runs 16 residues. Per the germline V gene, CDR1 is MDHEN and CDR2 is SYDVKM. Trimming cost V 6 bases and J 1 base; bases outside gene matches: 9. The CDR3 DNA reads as TGTGCCAGCAGCCGAACCGGACTAGCCGGCACAGATACGCAGTATTTT. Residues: CASSRTGLAGTDTQYF.

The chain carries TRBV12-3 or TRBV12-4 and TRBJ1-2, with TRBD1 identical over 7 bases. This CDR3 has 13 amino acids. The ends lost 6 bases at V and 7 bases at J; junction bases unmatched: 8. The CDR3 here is CASRPTGIGGYTF. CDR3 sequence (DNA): TGTGCCAGCAGGCCGACAGGGATTGGTGGCTACACCTTC.

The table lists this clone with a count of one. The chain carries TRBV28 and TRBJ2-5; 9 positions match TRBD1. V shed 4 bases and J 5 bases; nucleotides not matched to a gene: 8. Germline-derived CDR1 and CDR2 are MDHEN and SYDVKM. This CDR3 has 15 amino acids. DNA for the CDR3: TGTGCCAGCAGTTCCCCACAGGGGGCGGAGGAGACCCAGTACTTC. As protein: CASSSPQGAEETQYF.

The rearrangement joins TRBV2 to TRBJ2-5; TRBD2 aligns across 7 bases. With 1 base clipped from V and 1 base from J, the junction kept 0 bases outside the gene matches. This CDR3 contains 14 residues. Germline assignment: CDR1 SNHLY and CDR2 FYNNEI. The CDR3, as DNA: TGTGCCAGCAGTGAAGGGGGGGGCCAAGAGACCCAGTACTTC. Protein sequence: CASSEGGGQETQYF.